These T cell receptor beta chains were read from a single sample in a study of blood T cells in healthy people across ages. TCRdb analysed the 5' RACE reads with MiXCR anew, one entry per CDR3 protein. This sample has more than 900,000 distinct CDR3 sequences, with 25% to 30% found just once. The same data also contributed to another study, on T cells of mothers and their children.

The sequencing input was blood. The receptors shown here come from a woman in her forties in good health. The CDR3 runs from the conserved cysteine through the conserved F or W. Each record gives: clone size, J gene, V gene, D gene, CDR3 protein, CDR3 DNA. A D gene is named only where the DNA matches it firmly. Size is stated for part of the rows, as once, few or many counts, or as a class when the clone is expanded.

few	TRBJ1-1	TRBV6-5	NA	CASSYEFSNTEAFF	TGTGCCAGCAGTTACGAGTTTTCAAACACTGAAGCTTTCTTT
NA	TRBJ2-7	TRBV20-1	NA	CSAPSRSRGFLYEQYF	TGCAGTGCCCCAAGTCGTAGCAGGGGTTTTTTGTACGAGCAGTACTTC
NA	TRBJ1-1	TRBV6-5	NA	CASSYSNRVEAFF	TGTGCCAGCAGTTACTCAAACAGGGTTGAAGCTTTCTTT
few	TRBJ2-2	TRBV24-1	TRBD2	CATSDPGTSHTGELFF	TGTGCCACCAGTGACCCCGGGACTAGTCATACCGGGGAGCTGTTTTTT
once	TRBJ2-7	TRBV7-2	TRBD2	CASSWGGTGVAQYF	TGTGCCAGCAGCTGGGGAGGGACGGGGGTCGCCCAGTACTTC
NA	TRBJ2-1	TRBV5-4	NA	CAGSLATGGLYNEQFF	TGTGCCGGCAGCTTGGCCACGGGGGGCCTCTACAATGAGCAGTTCTTC
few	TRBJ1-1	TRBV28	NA	CASSVQTIEAFF	TGTGCCAGCAGTGTCCAGACTATTGAAGCTTTCTTT
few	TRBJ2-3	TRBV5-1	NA	CASKDQDTQYF	TGCGCCAGCAAAGATCAAGATACGCAGTATTTT
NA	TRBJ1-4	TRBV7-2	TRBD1	CASSLPGQGKLFF	TGTGCCAGCAGCTTACCGGGACAGGGAAAACTGTTTTTT
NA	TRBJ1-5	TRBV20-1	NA	CSARDGGRNQPQHF	TGCAGTGCTAGGGACGGTGGGCGCAATCAGCCCCAGCATTTT
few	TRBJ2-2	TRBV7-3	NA	CASSLSGRDTGELFF	TGTGCCAGCAGCTTAAGTGGGCGCGACACCGGGGAGCTGTTTTTT
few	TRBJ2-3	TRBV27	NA	CASRTGPDAQYF	TGTGCCAGCAGGACAGGTCCAGATGCGCAGTATTTT
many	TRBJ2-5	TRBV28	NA	CASRSGVVETQYF	TGTGCCAGCCGATCTGGGGTGGTGGAGACCCAGTACTTC
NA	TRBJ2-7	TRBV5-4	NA	CASSILDSYEQYF	TGTGCCAGCAGCATACTCGACAGCTACGAGCAGTACTTC
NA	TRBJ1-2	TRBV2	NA	CASSRRGAGYGYTF	TGTGCCAGCAGCCGAAGGGGGGCTGGCTATGGCTACACCTTC
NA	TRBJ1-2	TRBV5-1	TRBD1	CASSPTGDRGYTF	TGCGCCAGCAGCCCGACAGGGGATCGGGGCTACACCTTC
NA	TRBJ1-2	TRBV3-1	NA	CASSLRGWGYGYTF	TGTGCCAGCAGCCTGAGGGGTTGGGGGTATGGCTACACCTTC
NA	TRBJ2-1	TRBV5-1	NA	CASSPSKPYEQFF	TGCGCCAGCAGCCCGTCCAAGCCTTACGAGCAGTTCTTC
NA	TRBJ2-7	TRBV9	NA	CASSVSGTPSYNEQYF	TGTGCCAGCAGCGTTTCCGGGACTCCCTCCTACAATGAGCAGTACTTC
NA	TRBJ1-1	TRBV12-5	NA	CASGLDGWGTEAFF	TGTGCTAGTGGTTTGGACGGCTGGGGCACTGAAGCTTTCTTT
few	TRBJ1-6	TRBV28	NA	CASSLEGGTPLHF	TGTGCCAGCAGTTTAGAGGGGGGGACACCCCTCCACTTT
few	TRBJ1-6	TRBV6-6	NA	CASSADFPEGSPLHF	TGTGCCAGCAGTGCTGACTTCCCCGAGGGTTCACCCCTCCACTTT
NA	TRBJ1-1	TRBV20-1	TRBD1	CSASDYRGMNTEAFF	TGCAGTGCTAGTGATTACAGGGGGATGAACACTGAAGCTTTCTTT
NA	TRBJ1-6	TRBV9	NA	CASSAVYETQYNSPLHF	TGTGCCAGCAGCGCGGTGTACGAGACACAGTATAATTCACCCCTCCACTTT
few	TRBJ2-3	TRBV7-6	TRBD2	CASSPRTSGGALRTDTQYF	TGTGCCAGCAGCCCCCGGACTAGCGGGGGGGCCTTGAGAACAGATACGCAGTATTTT
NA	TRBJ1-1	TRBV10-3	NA	CAISGSENAEAFF	TGTGCCATCAGTGGTTCAGAGAACGCTGAAGCTTTCTTT
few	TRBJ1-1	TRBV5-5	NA	CATYRTAHEAFF	TGTGCCACCTATCGGACGGCTCATGAAGCTTTCTTT
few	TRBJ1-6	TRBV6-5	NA	CASRRSGSSYNSPLHF	TGTGCCAGCAGGCGTTCCGGGAGCTCCTATAATTCACCCCTCCACTTT
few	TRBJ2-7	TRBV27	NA	CASSYGPAYEQYF	TGTGCCAGCAGTTATGGTCCTGCCTACGAGCAGTACTTC
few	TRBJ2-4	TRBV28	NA	CASRVQTPENIQYF	TGTGCCAGCAGGGTCCAAACCCCCGAAAACATTCAGTACTTC
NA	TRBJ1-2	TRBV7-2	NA	CASSFSPGSPYGYTF	TGTGCCAGCAGCTTCAGCCCAGGGAGTCCCTATGGCTACACCTTC
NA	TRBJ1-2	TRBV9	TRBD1	CASSLTGTGECGYTF	TGTGCCAGCAGCCTTACCGGGACAGGAGAGTGTGGCTACACCTTC
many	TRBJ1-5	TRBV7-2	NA	CASSSYNQPQHF	TGTGCCAGCAGCTCCTATAATCAGCCCCAGCATTTT